The clone carrying this TCR beta chain was counted only a few times. Trimming took 4 bases from V and 5 from J; bases not matched to a gene: 7. CDR1 and CDR2 (germline): SGHDT, YYEEEE. The length of the CDR3 is 14 residues. Time point reported: persistent/refractory GD, antithyroid drugs over 5 years with positive TRAb. Extracted PBMC RNA gave rise to the TCR library. Sequencing libraries for TCR beta were prepared with iRepertoire HTBI primers and Arm-PCR of CDR3 regions. TCRdb recomputed calls from the multiplex PCR reads with MiXCR, one row per CDR3 protein. The sample contains approximately 440,000 distinct CDR3 sequences, about 25% of which appear only once. This sample stems from a study of regulatory T cells in long-lasting Graves disease.

The chain uses TRBV5-6 and TRBJ1-2, with 8 bases matching TRBD1. The receptor's source is a female donor with Graves disease. The sample in question was peripheral blood mononuclear cells (PBMCs), obtained when the disease was refractory, from a patient treated with antithyroid drugs. The CDR3 is CASSLEDRAYGYTF. The DNA of the CDR3 is TGTGCCAGCAGCCTGGAGGACAGGGCGTATGGCTACACCTTC.